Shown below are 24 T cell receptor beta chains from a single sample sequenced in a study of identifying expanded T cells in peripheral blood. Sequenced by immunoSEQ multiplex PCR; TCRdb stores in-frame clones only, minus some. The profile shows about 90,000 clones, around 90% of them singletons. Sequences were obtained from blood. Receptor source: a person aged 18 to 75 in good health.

CDR3 in amino acids: CASALAGEKLFF. In nucleotides, the CDR3 is TGTGCCAGCGCCCTGGCAGGGGAAAAACTGTTTTTT. This chain connects TRBV11-2 to TRBJ1-4; TRBD1 might be the D (5 bases). The CDR3 spans 12 residues. V gave up 8 bases and J gave up 8 bases, with 12 bases separating them. Germline CDR1 SGHAT, CDR2 FQNNGV.

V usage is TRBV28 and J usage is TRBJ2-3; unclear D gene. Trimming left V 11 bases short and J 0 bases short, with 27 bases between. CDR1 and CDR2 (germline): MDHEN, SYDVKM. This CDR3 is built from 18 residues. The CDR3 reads CAYPYPTLSHTSTDTQYF. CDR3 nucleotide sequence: TGTGCCTACCCTTATCCCACCCTTAGCCATACTAGCACAGATACGCAGTATTTT.

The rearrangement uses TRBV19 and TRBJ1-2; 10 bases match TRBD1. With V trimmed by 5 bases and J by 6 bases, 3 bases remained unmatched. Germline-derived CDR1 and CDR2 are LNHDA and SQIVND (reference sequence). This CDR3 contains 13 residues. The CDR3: CASSSGQGDGYTF. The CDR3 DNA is TGTGCCAGTAGTTCAGGACAGGGGGATGGCTACACCTTC.

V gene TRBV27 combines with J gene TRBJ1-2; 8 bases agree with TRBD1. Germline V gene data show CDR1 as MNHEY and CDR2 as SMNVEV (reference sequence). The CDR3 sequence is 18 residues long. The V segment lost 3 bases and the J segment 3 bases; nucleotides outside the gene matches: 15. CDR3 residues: CASSFVQGARPNHYGYTF. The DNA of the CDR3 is TGTGCCAGCAGTTTTGTTCAGGGGGCAAGGCCTAATCACTATGGCTACACCTTC.

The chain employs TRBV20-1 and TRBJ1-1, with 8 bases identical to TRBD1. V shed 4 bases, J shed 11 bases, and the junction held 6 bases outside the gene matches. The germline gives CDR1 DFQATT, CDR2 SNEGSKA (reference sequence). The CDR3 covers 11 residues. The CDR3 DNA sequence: TGCAGTGCTACCCCGGACAGGGTGGCTTTCTTT. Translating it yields CSATPDRVAFF.

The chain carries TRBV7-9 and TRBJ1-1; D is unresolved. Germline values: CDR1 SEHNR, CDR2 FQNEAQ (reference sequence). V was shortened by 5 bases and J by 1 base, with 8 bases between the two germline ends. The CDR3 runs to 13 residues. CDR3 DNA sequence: TGTGCCAGCAGCGACGTATCGAACACTGAAGCTTTCTTT. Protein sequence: CASSDVSNTEAFF.

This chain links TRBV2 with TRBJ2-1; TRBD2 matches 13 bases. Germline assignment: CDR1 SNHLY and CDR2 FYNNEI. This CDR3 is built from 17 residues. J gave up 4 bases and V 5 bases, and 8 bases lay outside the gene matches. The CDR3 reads CASSQTGTSGVYNEQFF. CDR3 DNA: TGTGCCAGCAGTCAAACCGGGACTAGCGGGGTGTACAATGAGCAGTTCTTC.

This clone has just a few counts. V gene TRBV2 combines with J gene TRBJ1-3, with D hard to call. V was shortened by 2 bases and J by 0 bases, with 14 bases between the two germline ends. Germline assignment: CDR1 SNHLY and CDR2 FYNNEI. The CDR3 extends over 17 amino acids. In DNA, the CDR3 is TGTGCCAGCAGTGAAAGTAACAGATTCAGCTCTGGAAACACCATATATTTT. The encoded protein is CASSESNRFSSGNTIYF.

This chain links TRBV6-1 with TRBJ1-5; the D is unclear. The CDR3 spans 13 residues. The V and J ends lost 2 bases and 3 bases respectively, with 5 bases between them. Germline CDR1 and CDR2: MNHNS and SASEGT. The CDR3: CASSELLNQPQHF. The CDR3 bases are TGTGCCAGCAGTGAACTGCTCAATCAGCCCCAGCATTTT.

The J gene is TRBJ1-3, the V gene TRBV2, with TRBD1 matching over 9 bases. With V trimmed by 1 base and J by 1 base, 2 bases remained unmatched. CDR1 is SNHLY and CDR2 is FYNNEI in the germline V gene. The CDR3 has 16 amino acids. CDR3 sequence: CASSEEGTGSGNTIYF. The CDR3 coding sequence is TGTGCCAGCAGTGAAGAGGGGACAGGGTCTGGAAACACCATATATTTT.

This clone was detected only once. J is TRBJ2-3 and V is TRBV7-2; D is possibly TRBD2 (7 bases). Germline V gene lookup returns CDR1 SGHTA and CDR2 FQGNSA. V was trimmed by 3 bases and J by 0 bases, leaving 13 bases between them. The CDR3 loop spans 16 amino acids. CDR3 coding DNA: TGTGCCAGCAGCTTTGGGGGGGGCACTAGCACAGATACGCAGTATTTT. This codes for CASSFGGGTSTDTQYF. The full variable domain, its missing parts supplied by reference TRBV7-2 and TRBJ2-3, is GAGVSQSPSNKVTEKGKDVELRCDPISGHTALYWYRQSLGQGLEFLIYFQGNSAPDKSGLPSDRFSAERTGGSVSTLTIQRTQQEDSAVYLCASSFGGGTSTDTQYFGPGTRLTVL.

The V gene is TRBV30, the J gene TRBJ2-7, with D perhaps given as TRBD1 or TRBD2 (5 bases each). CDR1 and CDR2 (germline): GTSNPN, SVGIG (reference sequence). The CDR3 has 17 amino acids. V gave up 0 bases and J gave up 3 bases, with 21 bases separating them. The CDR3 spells CAWSVAPDSGGGYEQYF. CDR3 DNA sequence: TGTGCCTGGAGTGTAGCTCCAGACAGCGGTGGGGGCTACGAGCAGTACTTC.

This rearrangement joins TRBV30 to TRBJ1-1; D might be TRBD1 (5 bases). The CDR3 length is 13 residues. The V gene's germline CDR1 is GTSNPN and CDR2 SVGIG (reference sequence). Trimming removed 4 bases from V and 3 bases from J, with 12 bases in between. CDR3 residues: CAWTLTAYTEAFF. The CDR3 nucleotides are TGTGCCTGGACCCTGACAGCTTACACTGAAGCTTTCTTT.

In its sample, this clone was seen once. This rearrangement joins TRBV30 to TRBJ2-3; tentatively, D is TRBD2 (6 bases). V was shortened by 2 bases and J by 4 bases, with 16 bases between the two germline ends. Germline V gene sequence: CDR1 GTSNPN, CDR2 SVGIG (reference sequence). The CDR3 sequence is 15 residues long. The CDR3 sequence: CAWSTPPGGADTQYF. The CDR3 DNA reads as TGTGCCTGGAGTACCCCTCCCGGGGGAGCAGATACGCAGTATTTT.

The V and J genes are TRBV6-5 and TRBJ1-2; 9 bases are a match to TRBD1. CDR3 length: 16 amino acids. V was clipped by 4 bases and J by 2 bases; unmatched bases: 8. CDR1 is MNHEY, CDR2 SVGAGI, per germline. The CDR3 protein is CASSSGGQGENYGYTF. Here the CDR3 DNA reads TGTGCCAGCAGTTCCGGGGGACAGGGTGAAAACTATGGCTACACCTTC.

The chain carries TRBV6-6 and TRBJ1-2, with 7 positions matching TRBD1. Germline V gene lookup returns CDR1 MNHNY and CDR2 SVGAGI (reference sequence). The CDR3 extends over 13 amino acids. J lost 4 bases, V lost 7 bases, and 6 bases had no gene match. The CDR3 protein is CASTQGVSYGYTF. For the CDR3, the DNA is TGTGCCAGCACCCAGGGGGTGAGCTATGGCTACACCTTC.

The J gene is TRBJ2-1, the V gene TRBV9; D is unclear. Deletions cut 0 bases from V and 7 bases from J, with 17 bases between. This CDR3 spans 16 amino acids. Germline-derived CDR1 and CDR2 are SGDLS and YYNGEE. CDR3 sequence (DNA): TGTGCCAGCAGCGTAGGCTTAGCCGATTTTGGTAATGAGCAGTTCTTC. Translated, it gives CASSVGLADFGNEQFF.

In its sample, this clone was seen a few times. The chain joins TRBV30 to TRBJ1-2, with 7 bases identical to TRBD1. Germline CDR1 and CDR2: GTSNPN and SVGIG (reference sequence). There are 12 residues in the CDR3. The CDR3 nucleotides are TGTGTCCTTGGCAGACAGGGCGGTGGCTACACCTTC. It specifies CVLGRQGGGYTF.

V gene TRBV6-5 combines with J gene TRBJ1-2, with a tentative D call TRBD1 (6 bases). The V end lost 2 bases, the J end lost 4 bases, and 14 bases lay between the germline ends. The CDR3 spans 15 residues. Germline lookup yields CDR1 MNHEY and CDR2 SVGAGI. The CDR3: CASSYAAGVGYGYTF. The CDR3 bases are TGTGCCAGCAGTTACGCCGCAGGGGTTGGCTATGGCTACACCTTC.

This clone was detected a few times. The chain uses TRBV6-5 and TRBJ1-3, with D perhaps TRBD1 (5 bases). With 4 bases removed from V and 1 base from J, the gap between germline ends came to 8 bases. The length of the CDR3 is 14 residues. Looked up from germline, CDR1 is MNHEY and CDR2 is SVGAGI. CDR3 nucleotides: TGTGCCAGCAGTTGGGGGGTATCTGGAAACACCATATATTTT. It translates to CASSWGVSGNTIYF.

CDR3 region: CASKTSDDIEAFF. The CDR3 DNA is TGTGCCAGCAAGACCTCGGACGATATTGAAGCTTTCTTT. The chain is built from TRBV6-5 and TRBJ1-1, with D uncertain. CDR1 MNHEY and CDR2 SVGAGI come from the germline V gene. This CDR3 is built from 13 residues. Trimming stripped 7 bases from V and 7 bases from J, with 16 bases between.

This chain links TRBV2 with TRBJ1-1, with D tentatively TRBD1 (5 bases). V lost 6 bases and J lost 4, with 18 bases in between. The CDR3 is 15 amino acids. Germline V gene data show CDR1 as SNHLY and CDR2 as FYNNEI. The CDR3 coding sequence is TGTGCCAGCAGCGAGGCCTACAGGACCCCCACTGAAGCTTTCTTT. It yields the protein CASSEAYRTPTEAFF.

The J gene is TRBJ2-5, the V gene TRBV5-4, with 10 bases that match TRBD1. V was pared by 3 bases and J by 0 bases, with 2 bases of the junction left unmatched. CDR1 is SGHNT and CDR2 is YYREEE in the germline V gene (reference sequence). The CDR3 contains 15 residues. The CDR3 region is CASSSDRGYQETQYF. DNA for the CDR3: TGTGCCAGCAGCTCGGACAGGGGGTACCAAGAGACCCAGTACTTC. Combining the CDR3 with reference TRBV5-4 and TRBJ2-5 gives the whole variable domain ETGVTQSPTHLIKTRGQQVTLRCSSQSGHNTVSWYQQALGQGPQFIFQYYREEENGRGNFPPRFSGLQFPNYSSELNVNALELDDSALYLCASSSDRGYQETQYFGPGTRLLVL.

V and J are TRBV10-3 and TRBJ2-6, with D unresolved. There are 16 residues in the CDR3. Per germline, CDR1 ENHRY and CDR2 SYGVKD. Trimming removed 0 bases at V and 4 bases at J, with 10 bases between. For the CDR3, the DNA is TGTGCCATCAGTGAGTCACAGAGCTCCGGGGCCAACGTCCTGACTTTC. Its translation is CAISESQSSGANVLTF.